This T cell receptor beta chain was found in a study of T cell clones after liver transplantation. About the research overall: TCRbeta sequencing after a pre-transplant mixed lymphocyte reaction identified graft-donor-reactive clones, later tracked in post-transplant blood. Pre-transplant mixed lymphocyte reactions yielded third-party-reactive TCRbeta sequences as comparators for graft-donor-reactive sequences.

The study's findings and limits: A significant post-transplant drop in circulating graft-donor-reactive CD4 TCRbeta sequences occurred in most of the 8 subjects.

Libraries were prepared by immunoSEQ multiplex PCR; TCRdb keeps only in-frame clonotypes and omits some of them. The data contain 40,000 to 65,000 clones, approximately 84% of them singletons. Sorting of unstimulated PBMCs yielded separate CD3+CD4+ and CD3+CD8+ fractions. This clone was seen a single time. Its matching antigen is unknown. This CDR3 has 16 amino acids. Germline V gives CDR1 LNHDA, CDR2 SQIVND (reference sequence). V lost 4 bases and J 1 base, leaving 14 bases between the germline ends. The starting material was CD4+ T cells from blood, obtained before liver transplant. The origin of this receptor is a human donor who received a liver transplant. The chain has TRBV19 and TRBJ1-5; unclear D gene. CDR3 protein: CASSTRLRLSNQPQHF. The CDR3 DNA follows: TGTGCCAGTAGTACCCGCCTCCGGCTCAGCAATCAGCCCCAGCATTTT. Using reference TRBV19 and TRBJ1-5 for the parts outside the CDR3, the full variable domain is DGGITQSPKYLFRKEGQNVTLSCEQNLNHDAMYWYRQDPGQGLRLIYYSQIVNDFQKGDIAEGYSVSREKKESFPLTVTSAQKNPTAFYLCASSTRLRLSNQPQHFGDGTRLSIL.